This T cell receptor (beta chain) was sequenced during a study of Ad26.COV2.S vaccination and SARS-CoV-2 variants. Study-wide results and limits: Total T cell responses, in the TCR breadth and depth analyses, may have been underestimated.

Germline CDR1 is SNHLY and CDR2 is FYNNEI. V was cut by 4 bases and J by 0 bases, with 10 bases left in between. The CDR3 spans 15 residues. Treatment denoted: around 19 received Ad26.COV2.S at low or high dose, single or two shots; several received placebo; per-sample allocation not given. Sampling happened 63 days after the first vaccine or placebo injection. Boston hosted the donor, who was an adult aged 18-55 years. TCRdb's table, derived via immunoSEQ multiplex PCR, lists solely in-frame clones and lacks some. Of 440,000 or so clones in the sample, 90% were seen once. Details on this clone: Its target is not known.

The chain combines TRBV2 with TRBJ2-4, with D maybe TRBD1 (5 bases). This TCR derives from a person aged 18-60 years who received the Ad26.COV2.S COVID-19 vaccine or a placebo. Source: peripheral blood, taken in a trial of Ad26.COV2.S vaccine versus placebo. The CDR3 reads CASSGLGAAKNIQYF. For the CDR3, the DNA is TGTGCCAGCAGTGGTTTAGGGGCAGCCAAAAACATTCAGTACTTC.